This T cell receptor (beta chain) was recorded in a study of control samples from healthy donors and cancer patients. CDR1 and CDR2 from the germline V gene are DFQATT and SNEGSKA (reference sequence). The length of the CDR3 is 13 residues. The ends were cut back, 3 bases at V and 0 bases at J, with 9 bases in the middle. The repertoire was sequenced with immunoSEQ multiplex PCR; TCRdb's copy has only in-frame clones and lacks some. In the table there are some 130,000 clones, more than 90% of which are singletons. This clonotype was sampled from a man in his thirties or forties in good health. Sequenced material: blood. The chain uses TRBV20-1 and TRBJ2-7; no reliable D call. The CDR3 sequence is CSASTVASYEQYF. In DNA form, the CDR3 reads TGCAGTGCTAGTACTGTAGCCTCCTACGAGCAGTACTTC.